The clone carrying this T cell receptor (beta chain) was found once. V gave up 4 bases and J gave up 5 bases, with 9 bases separating them. Germline V gives CDR1 LGHDT, CDR2 YNNKEL (reference sequence). The CDR3 contains 12 residues. TRAV and TRBV primers primed cDNA for both TCRalpha and TCRbeta. The TCRs were subjected to amplification over about 19 PCR cycles employing a constant-region primer in conjunction with a V-primer adapter. TCRdb processed the reads anew with MiXCR; each CDR3 protein has one entry. The table shows approximately 7,300 distinct CDR3 sequences, with approximately 82% occurring only once. The data were obtained in a study of low-dose radiotherapy and immunotherapy resistance in tumors.

The source of this sequence is a human donor with advanced metastatic prostate, ovarian, gallbladder or colorectal cancer (not recorded which). This table probably holds off-target reads from a library built for another chain. The J gene is TRBJ2-7, the V gene TRBV3-1; no firm D call. CDR3 sequence (DNA): TGTGCCAGCAGCCTGGCCGACGACGAGCAGTACTTC. Its protein is CASSLADDEQYF.